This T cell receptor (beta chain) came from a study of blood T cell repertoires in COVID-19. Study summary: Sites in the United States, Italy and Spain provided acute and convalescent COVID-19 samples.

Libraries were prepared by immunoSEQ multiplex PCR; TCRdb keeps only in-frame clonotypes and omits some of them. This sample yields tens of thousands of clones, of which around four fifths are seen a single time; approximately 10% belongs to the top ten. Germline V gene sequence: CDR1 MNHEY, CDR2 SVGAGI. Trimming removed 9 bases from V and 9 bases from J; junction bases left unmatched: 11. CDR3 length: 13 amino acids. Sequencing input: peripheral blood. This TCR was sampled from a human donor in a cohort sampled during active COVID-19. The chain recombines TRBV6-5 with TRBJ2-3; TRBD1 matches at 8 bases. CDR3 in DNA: TGTGCCAGTCTGGACAGGGTTGAAATCACGCAGTATTTT. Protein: CASLDRVEITQYF.